These T cell receptor beta chains were read from a single sample in a study of T-cell memory formation after mild COVID-19. MiXCR was run by TCRdb on the 5' RACE reads, yielding one entry per CDR3 protein. This table holds 300,000 to 350,000 distinct CDR3 sequences, approximately 19% found once. Specimen: PBMCs or a T cell subset sorted from them (not recorded which). These receptors all come from a man between 18 and 29 years old who had mild COVID-19 (a few samples of this study predate the infection). Cell type and time point are not known. Each CDR3 is given with its conserved first and last residue. Fields, in order: J gene, V gene, D gene, clone size, CDR3 DNA, CDR3 protein. D genes are given only for firm matches. The size entry is marked missing in some rows and otherwise reads once, few, many or a size class.

TRBJ2-5 | TRBV7-9 | - | few | TGTGCCAGCAGCTTAGCGGGATCGCCGGGAGAGACCCAGTACTTC | CASSLAGSPGETQYF
TRBJ2-5 | TRBV12-3/TRBV12-4 | - | few | TGTGCCAGCAGTTTGTTGGGGCTCCAAGAGACCCAGTACTTC | CASSLLGLQETQYF
TRBJ2-3 | TRBV4-3 | TRBD2 | - | TGCGCCAGCAGCGGGGCTAGCGGGGGCTCCCTGACAGATACGCAGTATTTT | CASSGASGGSLTDTQYF
TRBJ2-1 | TRBV11-2 | - | few | TGTGCCAGCAGCTTAGTCCCCCAGGGCAATGAGCAGTTCTTC | CASSLVPQGNEQFF
TRBJ2-3 | TRBV12-3/TRBV12-4 | TRBD2 | few | TGTGCCAGCAGTACTAGTAGCGGGGGGCTCTACACAGATACGCAGTATTTT | CASSTSSGGLYTDTQYF
TRBJ1-1 | TRBV6-6 | - | - | TGTGCCAGCACCCCTGGGGGCAAGGCTTTCTTT | CASTPGGKAFF
TRBJ1-1 | TRBV5-6 | - | - | TGTGCCAGCAGCCTCATAGCGAACACTGAAGCTTTCTTT | CASSLIANTEAFF
TRBJ1-1 | TRBV5-1 | - | few | TGCGCCAGCAGCCATCCTGGGACCGTGAACACTGAAGCTTTCTTT | CASSHPGTVNTEAFF
TRBJ2-1 | TRBV7-2 | TRBD2 | few | TGTGCCAGCAGCTATGAGCGGGGGGGCAATGAGCAGTTCTTC | CASSYERGGNEQFF
TRBJ2-3 | TRBV10-3 | - | - | TGTGCCACTATGGACGGGGTCGCAGATACGCAGTATTTT | CATMDGVADTQYF
TRBJ2-7 | TRBV7-9 | - | - | TGTGCCAGCAGATCCGAGGGGCAGGGGCGCGAGCAGTACTTC | CASRSEGQGREQYF
TRBJ2-2 | TRBV5-4 | TRBD2 | many | TGTGCCAGCAGCTTAGCGGGGGAAATCGGGGAGCTGTTTTTT | CASSLAGEIGELFF
TRBJ2-3 | TRBV2 | - | - | TGTGCCAGCAGTGTGTTTAGCGGAACCACAGATACGCAGTATTTT | CASSVFSGTTDTQYF
TRBJ2-2 | TRBV5-1 | - | many | TGCGCCAGCAGCCTGACAGGGAACACCGGGGAGCTGTTTTTT | CASSLTGNTGELFF
TRBJ2-1 | TRBV5-1 | - | few | TGCGCCAGCAGCTTGGGGGCCAGGGGTACGAATGAGCAGTTCTTC | CASSLGARGTNEQFF
TRBJ2-1 | TRBV4-2 | - | - | TGTGCCAGCAGCCCTGGACACCCGACGAGGTTCTTC | CASSPGHPTRFF
TRBJ2-5 | TRBV9 | - | few | TGTGCCAGCAGCGGCCCACACAGGGCTGGAGAGACCCAGTACTTC | CASSGPHRAGETQYF
TRBJ1-2 | TRBV9 | TRBD1 | - | TGTGCCAGCAGCGTAGTCCCGGACAGGGGTGACTATGGCTACACCTTC | CASSVVPDRGDYGYTF
TRBJ1-1 | TRBV5-1 | - | - | TGCGCCAGCAGCTTGGGACACACCCTGATGAACACTGAAGCTTTCTTT | CASSLGHTLMNTEAFF
TRBJ2-2 | TRBV7-8 | - | - | TGTGCCAGCAGCTTAGTAGGGCCCAACACCGGGGAGCTGTTTTTT | CASSLVGPNTGELFF
TRBJ2-7 | TRBV9 | - | - | TGTGCCAGCAGCGGAGGGTACTCCTACGAGCAGTACTTC | CASSGGYSYEQYF
TRBJ2-1 | TRBV5-6 | - | - | TGTGCCAGCAGCCCCGGTGGGGGCCAGTCCTACAATGAGCAGTTCTTC | CASSPGGGQSYNEQFF
TRBJ1-6 | TRBV7-6 | - | few | TGTGCCAGCAGCCGTGAGACTAATTCACCCCTCCACTTT | CASSRETNSPLHF
TRBJ2-5 | TRBV20-1 | - | - | TGCAGTGCTAGACCCGGGGGAAGTTCGTCAGAGACCCAGTACTTC | CSARPGGSSSETQYF
TRBJ2-3 | TRBV29-1 | TRBD2 | - | TGCAGCGTTGAGGGGCGGGGGGGATCCACAGATACGCAGTATTTT | CSVEGRGGSTDTQYF
TRBJ1-6 | TRBV28 | - | few | TGTGCCAGCGGGAATTCGCGGGGGGCAAATAATTCACCCCTCCACTTT | CASGNSRGANNSPLHF
TRBJ2-7 | TRBV18 | - | many | TGTGCCAGCTCACAGGCTAACTACGAGCAGTACTTC | CASSQANYEQYF
TRBJ1-6 | TRBV12-3/TRBV12-4 | - | many | TGTGCCAGCAAACGCAGGGAAGTGTTTAATTCACCCCTCCACTTT | CASKRREVFNSPLHF
TRBJ2-2 | TRBV3-1 | - | - | TGTGCCAGCAGCCAGACAGCAGGGTACACCGGGGAGCTGTTTTTT | CASSQTAGYTGELFF
TRBJ2-7 | TRBV12-3/TRBV12-4 | TRBD2 | - | TGTGCCAGCAGTTTCCGACTAGCGGGGGGGCCGGACGAGCAGTACTTC | CASSFRLAGGPDEQYF
TRBJ2-2 | TRBV5-1 | - | - | TGCGCCAGCAGCTTCACGGGAAGGTCCGGGGAGCTGTTTTTT | CASSFTGRSGELFF
TRBJ1-2 | TRBV7-2 | - | - | TGTGCCAGCAGCCACCCCTGGGGGGGGTATGGCTACACCTTC | CASSHPWGGYGYTF
TRBJ2-5 | TRBV11-2 | - | - | TGTGCCAGCACTAGAGGGGGGGTGCGGGAGACCCAGTACTTC | CASTRGGVRETQYF
TRBJ2-3 | TRBV5-6 | TRBD2 | - | TGTGCCAGCAGCTTGGAACTAGCGGGGGCCCCCTGGGCAGATACGCAGTATTTT | CASSLELAGAPWADTQYF
TRBJ2-5 | TRBV4-2 | - | many | TGTGCCAGCAGCCAAGGGGAGGGGGCCAGAAGAGAGACCCAGTACTTC | CASSQGEGARRETQYF
TRBJ1-2 | TRBV7-3 | - | - | TGTGCCAGCAGCTTAACCGCAGGGAACTATGGCTACACCTTC | CASSLTAGNYGYTF
TRBJ1-1 | TRBV7-9 | TRBD1 | - | TGTGCCAGCAGACGGGACAGAAACACTGAAGCTTTCTTT | CASRRDRNTEAFF